The 8 T cell receptor beta chains below were found in one sample sequenced in a study of T cells expressing NK-cell markers. TCRdb re-called the 5' RACE reads and shows each CDR3 protein once, DNA omitted. The sample holds about 260,000 distinct CDR3 sequences. The sequenced material came from blood T cells: a sorted CD56 or NKG2C T cell subset, CD4+ or CD8+ T cells, or bulk PBMC T cells (not recorded which). Source of these receptors: a man aged 18 to 29 in good health.

The CDR3 is CASSLAGVKIRTQYF. This chain links TRBV7-2 with TRBJ2-5. This CDR3 is built from 15 residues. Germline V gene lookup returns CDR1 SGHTA and CDR2 FQGNSA.

This chain connects TRBV5-4 to TRBJ2-7; TCRdb proposes TRBD1, but this gene call is untestable without DNA. The CDR3 sequence is 18 residues long. Germline V CDR1 and CDR2: SGHNT, YYREEE (reference sequence). CDR3 amino acids: CASSLGVGAVGDSYEQYF.

The chain couples TRBV12-3 or TRBV12-4 to TRBJ2-4. CDR3 size: 13 residues. The CDR3 sequence: CASSLSQQNIQYF.

V and J are TRBV11-3 and TRBJ2-1; the TCRdb call, TRBD1, lacks DNA for checking. Germline V CDR1 and CDR2: SGHNT, YENEEA. This CDR3 has 17 residues. The CDR3 is CASSSLDRWSSYNEQFF.

V gene TRBV6-1 combines with J gene TRBJ2-2; the TCRdb D gene call, TRBD1, has no DNA to confirm it. CDR3 size: 17 residues. Germline CDR1 MNHNS, CDR2 SASEGT. CDR3 protein: CASSPGQGFIETGELFF.

The chain joins TRBV6-4 to TRBJ2-2; TCRdb calls TRBD1, which cannot be checked without DNA. This CDR3 spans 15 amino acids. Germline V gene sequence: CDR1 MRHNA, CDR2 SNTAGT. The CDR3 loop reads CASSVGPVDTGELFF.

The V gene is TRBV11-2, the J gene TRBJ1-6. This CDR3 region has 16 residues. In germline, CDR1 is SGHAT, CDR2 FQNNGV. This CDR3 is CASSSKATSYNSPLHF. The entire variable domain, with the rest obtained from reference TRBV11-2 and TRBJ1-6, is as follows: EAGVAQSPRYKIIEKRQSVAFWCNPISGHATLYWYQQILGQGPKLLIQFQNNGVVDDSQLPKDRFSAERLKGVDSTLKIQPAKLEDSAVYLCASSSKATSYNSPLHFGNGTRLTVT.

V usage is TRBV29-1 and J usage is TRBJ2-5; TCRdb calls TRBD2, which cannot be checked without DNA. The germline gives CDR1 SQVTM, CDR2 ANQGSEA. This CDR3 has 14 residues. This CDR3 is CSVAAAGGGETQYF.